Below are 11 T cell receptor beta chains sequenced from a single sample in a study of OX40 agonist ivuxolimab in advanced cancers. The data were produced by immunoSEQ multiplex PCR, yet TCRdb's version contains in-frame clones alone and is incomplete. The data show more than 85,000 clones, with approximately 80% seen just once and about 1.6% held by the top ten. The sample consisted of CD4+ or CD8+ T cells sorted from blood, taken in a trial of the OX40 agonist ivuxolimab. These receptors were taken from an adult with an advanced solid tumor such as melanoma, head and neck, liver or kidney cancer.

The V call is TRBV6-1, the J call TRBJ2-1; the D gene could be TRBD1 or TRBD2 (5 bases each). V was trimmed by 6 bases and J by 5 bases, leaving 17 bases between them. The CDR3 has 15 residues. Germline V gene data show CDR1 as MNHNS and CDR2 as SASEGT. Here the CDR3 DNA reads TGTGCCAGCAGGGGGCCTCGGGGCTCGGACAATGAGCAGTTCTTC. Its protein product is CASRGPRGSDNEQFF.

This clone showed up just a few times. The gene calls are TRBV7-9 and TRBJ2-3, with a weak D call TRBD2 (7 bases). The V gene lost 2 bases and the J gene lost 6 bases, with 18 bases spanning the gap. Germline CDR1 SEHNR, CDR2 FQNEAQ (reference sequence). CDR3 length: 16 amino acids. The CDR3 here is CASSLFGGGAGDTQYF. In nucleotides, the CDR3 is TGTGCCAGCAGCTTATTCGGCGGGGGCGCGGGGGATACGCAGTATTTT.

The chain links TRBV7-6 to TRBJ2-2; weak D call: TRBD1 (5 bases). The CDR3 runs to 16 residues. Germline assignment: CDR1 SGHVS and CDR2 FNYEAQ. Trimming took off 1 base at V and 6 bases at J, with 15 bases between the two ends. CDR3 region: CASSLEAGKFAGELFF. CDR3 in DNA: TGTGCCAGCAGCTTAGAGGCAGGGAAATTTGCCGGGGAGCTGTTTTTT.

The chain employs TRBV18 and TRBJ1-2, with D tentatively TRBD1 (6 bases). V lost 1 base and J 5 bases, leaving 11 bases between the germline ends. This CDR3 is 14 amino acids long. From germline, CDR1 is KGHSH and CDR2 LQKENI. CDR3 amino acids: CASSPQGEQYGYTF. Here the CDR3 DNA reads TGTGCCAGCTCACCACAGGGGGAGCAATATGGCTACACCTTC. The full variable domain, its missing parts supplied by reference TRBV18 and TRBJ1-2, is NAGVMQNPRHLVRRRGQEARLRCSPMKGHSHVYWYRQLPEEGLKFMVYLQKENIIDESGMPKERFSAEFPKEGPSILRIQQVVRGDSAAYFCASSPQGEQYGYTFGSGTRLTVV.

V is TRBV6-6 and J is TRBJ2-7; D might be TRBD2 (6 bases). The germline V gene has CDR1 MNHNY and CDR2 SVGAGI (reference sequence). V dropped 2 bases and J dropped 3 bases, with 11 bases sitting between them. The CDR3 consists of 14 residues. The CDR3 DNA sequence: TGTGCCAGCAGTTACCGCGGGGAATACTACGAGCAGTACTTC. Translated: CASSYRGEYYEQYF.

A word on this clone: The sample contains more than one DNA sequence encoding this CDR3. The rearrangement joins TRBV5-1 to TRBJ1-3, with TRBD1 matching over 8 bases. Germline lookup yields CDR1 SGHRS and CDR2 YFSETQ. The CDR3 runs to 15 residues. Losses at the gene ends were 4 bases for V and 6 bases for J; bases not matched to a gene: 9. CDR3 sequence: CASSPLSGGENTIYF. DNA of the CDR3: TGCGCCAGCAGCCCGCTCTCAGGGGGCGAAAACACCATATATTTT. Drawing the rest from reference TRBV5-1 and TRBJ1-3, the complete variable domain is KAGVTQTPRYLIKTRGQQVTLSCSPISGHRSVSWYQQTPGQGLQFLFEYFSETQRNKGNFPGRFSGRQFSNSRSEMNVSTLELGDSALYLCASSPLSGGENTIYFGEGSWLTVV.

V usage is TRBV10-3 and J usage is TRBJ2-7; 14 bases agree with TRBD2. Germline V gene sequence: CDR1 ENHRY, CDR2 SYGVKD. The CDR3 is 14 residues long. Trimming took 10 bases from V and 2 from J; bases not matched to a gene: 4. The CDR3 nucleotides read TGTGCCACTCGACTAGCGGGGGGGACCTACGAGCAGTACTTC. Protein: CATRLAGGTYEQYF.

The chain is built from TRBV6-4 and TRBJ2-3; D gene ambiguous. CDR1 is MRHNA, CDR2 SNTAGT, per germline. V was clipped by 2 bases and J by 7 bases, with 7 bases between them. CDR3 size: 12 residues. CDR3 DNA sequence: TGTGCCAGCAGTGACACCGGCCATACGCAGTATTTT. It is translated as CASSDTGHTQYF.

This sequence joins TRBV28 and TRBJ2-3; D remains unclear. Germline assignment: CDR1 MDHEN and CDR2 SYDVKM. Trimming removed 7 bases from V and 0 bases from J, with 17 bases in between. The CDR3 runs to 16 residues. The CDR3 loop is CASTPFVGLSTDTQYF. Here the CDR3 DNA reads TGTGCCAGCACCCCATTTGTGGGGTTAAGCACAGATACGCAGTATTTT.

The chain has TRBV5-1 and TRBJ2-2; 8 positions agree with TRBD2. The trim removed 0 bases at V and 4 bases at J, leaving 5 bases unmatched. The V gene's germline CDR1 is SGHRS and CDR2 YFSETQ. This CDR3 comprises 16 residues. CDR3 sequence: CASSLELAETTGELFF. CDR3 coding DNA: TGCGCCAGCAGCTTGGAACTAGCGGAGACCACCGGGGAGCTGTTTTTT. Full variable domain (rest looked up from reference TRBV5-1 and TRBJ2-2): KAGVTQTPRYLIKTRGQQVTLSCSPISGHRSVSWYQQTPGQGLQFLFEYFSETQRNKGNFPGRFSGRQFSNSRSEMNVSTLELGDSALYLCASSLELAETTGELFFGEGSRLTVL.

The rearrangement joins TRBV19 to TRBJ1-4, with TRBD1 identical over 9 bases. The CDR3 covers 15 residues. Germline assignment: CDR1 LNHDA and CDR2 SQIVND (reference sequence). The V gene end was trimmed by 5 bases and the J gene end by 7 bases; junction bases not matched to a gene: 8. The CDR3 here is CASSDPTGGGEKLFF. The CDR3 nucleotides are TGTGCCAGTAGTGACCCTACAGGGGGCGGTGAAAAACTGTTTTTT.